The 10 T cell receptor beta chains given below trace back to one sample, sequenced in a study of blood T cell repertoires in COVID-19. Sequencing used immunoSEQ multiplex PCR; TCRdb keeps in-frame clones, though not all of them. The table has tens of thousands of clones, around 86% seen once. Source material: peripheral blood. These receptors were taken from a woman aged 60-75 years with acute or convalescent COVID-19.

CDR3 sequence: CASSYGAGSYNSPLHF. As DNA, the CDR3 is TGTGCCAGCAGTTACGGGGCAGGGTCCTATAATTCACCCCTCCACTTT. The gene calls are TRBV6-5 and TRBJ1-6; D is perhaps TRBD1 (5 bases). The CDR3 contains 16 residues. V lost 2 bases, J lost 1 base, and 9 bases lay in between. Germline CDR1 and CDR2: MNHEY and SVGAGI.

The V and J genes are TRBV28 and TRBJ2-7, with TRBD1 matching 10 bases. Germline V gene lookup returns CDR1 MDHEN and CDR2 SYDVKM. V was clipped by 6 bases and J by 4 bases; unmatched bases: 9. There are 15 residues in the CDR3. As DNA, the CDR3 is TGTGCCAGCAGCCTAATTGGGACAGGGGCTTACGAGCAGTACTTC. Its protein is CASSLIGTGAYEQYF.

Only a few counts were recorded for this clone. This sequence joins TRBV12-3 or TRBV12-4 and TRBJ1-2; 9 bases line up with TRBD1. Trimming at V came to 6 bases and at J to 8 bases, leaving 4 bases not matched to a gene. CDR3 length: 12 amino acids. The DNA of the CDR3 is TGTGCCAGCAGCTCCGGGACAGGGGGCTACACCTTC. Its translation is CASSSGTGGYTF.

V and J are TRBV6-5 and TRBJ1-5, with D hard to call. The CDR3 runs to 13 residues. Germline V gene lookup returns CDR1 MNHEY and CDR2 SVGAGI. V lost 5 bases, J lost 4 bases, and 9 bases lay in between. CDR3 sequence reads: CASSKRENQPQHF. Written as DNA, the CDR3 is TGTGCCAGCAGTAAAAGGGAGAATCAGCCCCAGCATTTT.

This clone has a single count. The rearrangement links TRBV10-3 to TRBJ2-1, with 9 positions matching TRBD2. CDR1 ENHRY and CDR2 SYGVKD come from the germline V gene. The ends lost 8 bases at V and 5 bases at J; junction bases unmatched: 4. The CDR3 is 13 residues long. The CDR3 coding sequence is TGTGCCATCGCTAGCGGGGCTGACAATGAGCAGTTCTTC. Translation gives CAIASGADNEQFF.

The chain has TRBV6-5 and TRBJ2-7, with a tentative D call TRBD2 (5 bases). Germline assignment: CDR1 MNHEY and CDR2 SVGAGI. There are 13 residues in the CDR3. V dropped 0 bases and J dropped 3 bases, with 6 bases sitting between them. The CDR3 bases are TGTGCCAGCAGTTACTCGGGAGTCTACGAGCAGTACTTC. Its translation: CASSYSGVYEQYF.

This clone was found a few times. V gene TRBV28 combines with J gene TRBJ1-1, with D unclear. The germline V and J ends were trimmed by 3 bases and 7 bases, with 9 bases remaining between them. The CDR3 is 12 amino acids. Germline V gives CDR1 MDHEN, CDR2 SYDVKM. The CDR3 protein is CASSFSSFEAFF. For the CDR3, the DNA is TGTGCCAGCAGTTTTAGCAGTTTTGAAGCTTTCTTT.

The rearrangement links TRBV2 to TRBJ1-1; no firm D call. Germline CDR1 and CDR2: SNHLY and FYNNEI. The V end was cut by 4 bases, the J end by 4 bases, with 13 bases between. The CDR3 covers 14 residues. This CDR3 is CASSGAPVTTEAFF. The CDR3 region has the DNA TGTGCCAGCAGTGGGGCCCCTGTCACCACTGAAGCTTTCTTT.

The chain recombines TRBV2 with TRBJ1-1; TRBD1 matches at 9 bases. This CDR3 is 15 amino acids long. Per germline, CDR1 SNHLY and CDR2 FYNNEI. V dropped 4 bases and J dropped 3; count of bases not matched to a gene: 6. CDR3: CASSVNRGHHTEAFF. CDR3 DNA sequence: TGTGCCAGCAGTGTTAACAGGGGGCACCACACTGAAGCTTTCTTT.

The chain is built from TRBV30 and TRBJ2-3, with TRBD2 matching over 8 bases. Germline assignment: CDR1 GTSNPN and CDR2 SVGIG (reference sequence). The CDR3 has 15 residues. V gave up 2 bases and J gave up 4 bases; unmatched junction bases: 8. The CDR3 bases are TGTGCCTGGAGTTGGGGACGGGGGGGCGCAGATACGCAGTATTTT. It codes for CAWSWGRGGADTQYF. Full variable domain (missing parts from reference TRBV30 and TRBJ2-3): SQTIHQWPATLVQPVGSPLSLECTVEGTSNPNLYWYRQAAGRGLQLLFYSVGIGQISSEVPQNLSASRPQDRQFILSSKKLLLSDSGFYLCAWSWGRGGADTQYFGPGTRLTVL.